The clone carrying this T cell receptor beta chain was recorded at least ten times. This sample was taken from a study of PD-L1 blockade in urothelial cancer. Overall study context: Patients started atezolizumab at some point between 2013 and 2015, 1,200 mg intravenously every 3 weeks.

The data were produced by immunoSEQ multiplex PCR, yet TCRdb's version contains in-frame clones alone and is incomplete. The sample carries some 41,000 clones, 88% recorded once. V lost 1 base to trimming and J lost 1 base; unmatched junction nucleotides: 7. There are 17 residues in the CDR3. CDR1 and CDR2 from the germline V gene are LGHNA and YSLEER. Sequenced material: PBMCs, taken around atezolizumab (anti-PD-L1) treatment. This receptor was identified in a woman aged 60-70 years with urothelial cancer. The rearrangement uses TRBV4-3 and TRBJ2-3, with 8 positions matching TRBD2. The DNA for the CDR3 is TGCGCCAGCAGCCAAGGTTCCCCGACTAGCGGCACAGATACGCAGTATTTT. Translated: CASSQGSPTSGTDTQYF.